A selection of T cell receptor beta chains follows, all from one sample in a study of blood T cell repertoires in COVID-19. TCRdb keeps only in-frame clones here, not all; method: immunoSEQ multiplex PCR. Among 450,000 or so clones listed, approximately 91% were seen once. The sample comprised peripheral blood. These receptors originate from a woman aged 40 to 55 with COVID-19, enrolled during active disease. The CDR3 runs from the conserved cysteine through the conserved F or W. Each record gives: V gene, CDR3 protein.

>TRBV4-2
CASSVSTGLMTNEKLFF
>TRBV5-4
CASSAPDRTKLFF
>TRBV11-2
CASARGRGLSGANVLTF
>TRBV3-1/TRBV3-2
CASSQQSAGGYNEQFF
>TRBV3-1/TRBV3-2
CASSSRTSGLLSYEQYF
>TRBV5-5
CASSLTVGGGHQPQHF
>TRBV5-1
CASSERQGLNTEAFF
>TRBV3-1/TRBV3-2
CASSQLAGPSGTEAFF
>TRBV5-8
CASSRDRGADTQYF
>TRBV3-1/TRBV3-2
CASSLRGLYEQYF
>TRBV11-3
CASSLGGGNTEAFF
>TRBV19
CASSADTVWFF
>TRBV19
CASSISDIYEKLFF
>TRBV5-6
CASSTPGLAGGLGTGELFF
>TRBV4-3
CASSQFLGSLNEQFF
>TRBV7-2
CASSLVFAGGEQYF
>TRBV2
CASCLGGALEAFF
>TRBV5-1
CASSLAGGQGPDEKLFF
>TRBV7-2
CASSPGGRISGNTIYF
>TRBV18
CASSPRTSQETQYF
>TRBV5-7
CASSLVQGRGPQHF
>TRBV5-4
CASSLVLGEKLFF
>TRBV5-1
CASSFNQGGYEQYF
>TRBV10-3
CAISPAGVNYGYTF
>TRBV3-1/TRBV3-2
CASSHREATGELFF
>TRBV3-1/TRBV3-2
CASSQDNRASTEAFF
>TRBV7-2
CASRTGTGSNQPQHF
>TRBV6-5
CASSYSSAGQETQYF
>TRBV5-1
CASSPFETGGTEAFF
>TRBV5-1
CASSLRTGPISYNEQFF
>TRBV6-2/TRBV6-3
CASSLQGPGGETQYF
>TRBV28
CASSLFPGQGPDTIYF
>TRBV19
CASSSTSGSYEQYF
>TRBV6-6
CASQAAGYTF
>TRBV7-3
CASSLIGTPGNTIYF
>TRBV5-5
CASSLTSGVVNTGELFF
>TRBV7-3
CASSLGSGSSYEQYF
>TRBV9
CASSPNPGNADTQYF
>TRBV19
CASNNDRLRRPQHF
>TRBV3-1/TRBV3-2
CASSLQGTGELFF
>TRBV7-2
CASSLEQVADTIYF
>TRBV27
CASSLKRELQKSPLHF
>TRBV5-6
CASSLSYGNGYTF